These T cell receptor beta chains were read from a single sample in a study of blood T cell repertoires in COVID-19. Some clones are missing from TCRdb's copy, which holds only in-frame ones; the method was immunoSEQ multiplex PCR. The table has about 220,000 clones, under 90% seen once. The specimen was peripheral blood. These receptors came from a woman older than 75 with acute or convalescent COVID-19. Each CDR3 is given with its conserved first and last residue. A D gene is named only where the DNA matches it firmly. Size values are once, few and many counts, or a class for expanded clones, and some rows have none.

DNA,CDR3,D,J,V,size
TGTGCCAGCAGGGGGGAATCGACAGGGGGTAAGAGCAATCAGCCCCAGCATTTT,CASRGESTGGKSNQPQHF,TRBD1,TRBJ1-5,TRBV3-1/TRBV3-2,.
TGTGCCAGTACCGGGCCAGAGCGGGACTATGGCTACACCTTC,CASTGPERDYGYTF,.,TRBJ1-2,TRBV19,few
TGTGCCAGCAGGCCCAATCGCCCCCCGGGGGGATACACCTTC,CASRPNRPPGGYTF,.,TRBJ1-2,TRBV28,.
TGTGCCAGCAGCTTCACTCTAAGGGGGAACACTGAAGCTTTCTTT,CASSFTLRGNTEAFF,.,TRBJ1-1,TRBV7-8,.
TGCGCCAGCAGCGCCGGGGGGAACACGAACACTGAAGCTTTCTTT,CASSAGGNTNTEAFF,.,TRBJ1-1,TRBV5-1,.
TGTGCCAGCTCCGGAGTCTTGAACACTGAAGCTTTCTTT,CASSGVLNTEAFF,.,TRBJ1-1,TRBV18,.
TGTGCCAGCCGGGCGGGTAATGAAAAACTGTTTTTT,CASRAGNEKLFF,.,TRBJ1-4,TRBV7-9,once
TGTGCCAGCAGTCCCCGGGGTGGGTCCAGCTCCTACGAGCAGTACTTC,CASSPRGGSSSYEQYF,.,TRBJ2-7,TRBV27,once
TGCGCCAGCAGCTTGGGGAGGGGCGACTATGGCTACACCTTC,CASSLGRGDYGYTF,.,TRBJ1-2,TRBV5-1,.
TGTGCCAGCAGTTTCCGGGTTAGCAAAAACATTCAGTACTTC,CASSFRVSKNIQYF,.,TRBJ2-4,TRBV27,.
TGTGCCAGCAGCTTAGGACTAGACAATGAGCAGTTCTTC,CASSLGLDNEQFF,TRBD2,TRBJ2-1,TRBV5-5,.
TGTGCCAGCAGCCAAGGGCTAGTCGGGGGCACTGAAGCTTTCTTT,CASSQGLVGGTEAFF,.,TRBJ1-1,TRBV3-1/TRBV3-2,.
TGTGCCACTGGACAGGGTAGGAACACTGAAGCTTTCTTT,CATGQGRNTEAFF,TRBD1,TRBJ1-1,TRBV19,.
TGTGCCAGCAGCTTAGGGGGACATAGCACAGATACGCAGTATTTT,CASSLGGHSTDTQYF,.,TRBJ2-3,TRBV7-3,.
TGTGCCAGTCGGGACAGGGGACACAATGAGCAGTTCTTC,CASRDRGHNEQFF,TRBD1,TRBJ2-1,TRBV3-1/TRBV3-2,.
TGTGCCAGTAGTATTGTCAGGGCCTCAGATACGCAGTATTTT,CASSIVRASDTQYF,.,TRBJ2-3,TRBV19,.
TGTGCCAGCAGTCGGAGCGGGGGGGCCTCAGATACGCAGTATTTT,CASSRSGGASDTQYF,TRBD2,TRBJ2-3,TRBV5-4,.
TGTGCCAGCAGTCCCTGGGGCCAGAACACTGAAGCTTTCTTT,CASSPWGQNTEAFF,.,TRBJ1-1,TRBV27,.
TGTGCCAGCCAAATCCGAGGGGGCACCGGGGAGCTGTTTTTT,CASQIRGGTGELFF,.,TRBJ2-2,TRBV11-2,.
TGTGCCAGCAGCCAAGGGGACAGGGGGTTGAACACTGAAGCTTTCTTT,CASSQGDRGLNTEAFF,TRBD1,TRBJ1-1,TRBV4-2,.
TGTGCCAGCAGGGTACAGGGTTTGAACACTGAAGCTTTCTTT,CASRVQGLNTEAFF,.,TRBJ1-1,TRBV27,.
TGTGCCAGCAGCGTAGATTCAGGTTCCTATGGCTACACCTTC,CASSVDSGSYGYTF,.,TRBJ1-2,TRBV9,.
TGTGCCAGCAGCGCCGGACAGGGGGCGATCTATGAGCAGTTCTTC,CASSAGQGAIYEQFF,TRBD1,TRBJ2-1,TRBV2,.